Listed below are T cell receptor beta chains from one sample, sequenced in a study of T cell repertoires in cytomegalovirus infection. TCRdb used MiXCR to reprocess the reads, holding one entry per CDR3 protein. The sample records approximately 190,000 distinct CDR3 sequences, 28% being singletons. Sequenced sample: PBMCs. These receptors all stem from a human donor in good health (CMV status not recorded). Some clones in this sample may be carry-over from other donors' samples. Each CDR3 is given with its conserved first and last residue. D genes are given only for firm matches. Clone size appears in some rows only: once, few, many, or a class for an expanded clone.

V gene: TRBV7-8
clone size: many
D gene: TRBD1
J gene: TRBJ2-2
CDR3 protein: CASSSIIGTVTGELFF
CDR3 DNA: TGTGCCAGCAGCTCCATAATCGGGACAGTCACCGGGGAGCTGTTTTTT

V gene: TRBV4-1
clone size: .
D gene: .
J gene: TRBJ1-1
CDR3 protein: CASSPGVRPLPPEAFF
CDR3 DNA: TGCGCCAGCAGCCCCGGGGTTCGACCGCTCCCTCCTGAAGCTTTCTTT

V gene: TRBV5-4
clone size: .
D gene: .
J gene: TRBJ2-5
CDR3 protein: CASSLVRQETQYF
CDR3 DNA: TGTGCCAGCAGCTTGGTCAGACAAGAGACCCAGTACTTC

V gene: TRBV12-3/TRBV12-4
clone size: many
D gene: TRBD1
J gene: TRBJ1-2
CDR3 protein: CASTPGQGYGYTF
CDR3 DNA: TGTGCCAGCACCCCCGGACAGGGGTATGGCTACACCTTC

V gene: TRBV29-1
clone size: .
D gene: TRBD2
J gene: TRBJ2-3
CDR3 protein: CSVDGAGGRANTDTQYF
CDR3 DNA: TGCAGCGTTGACGGAGCGGGGGGCAGAGCAAACACAGATACGCAGTATTTT

V gene: TRBV6-5
clone size: .
D gene: .
J gene: TRBJ1-5
CDR3 protein: CASSYQGTNQPQHF
CDR3 DNA: TGTGCCAGCAGTTACCAGGGGACAAATCAGCCCCAGCATTTT

V gene: TRBV7-9
clone size: few
D gene: TRBD1
J gene: TRBJ2-7
CDR3 protein: CASSLRTGGRTYEQYF
CDR3 DNA: TGTGCCAGCAGCTTAAGAACAGGGGGCCGTACCTACGAGCAGTACTTC

V gene: TRBV11-2
clone size: few
D gene: TRBD2
J gene: TRBJ2-3
CDR3 protein: CASSLGRLLAGGEDTQYF
CDR3 DNA: TGTGCCAGCAGCTTGGGGAGGCTACTAGCGGGGGGTGAAGATACGCAGTATTTT

V gene: TRBV6-6
clone size: .
D gene: TRBD2
J gene: TRBJ2-1
CDR3 protein: CASKLAGGIEDEQFF
CDR3 DNA: TGTGCCAGCAAACTAGCGGGGGGCATAGAGGATGAGCAGTTCTTC

V gene: TRBV29-1
clone size: few
D gene: .
J gene: TRBJ1-2
CDR3 protein: CSVGHLNPNYGYTF
CDR3 DNA: TGCAGCGTCGGACACTTAAATCCTAACTATGGCTACACCTTC

V gene: TRBV7-3
clone size: many
D gene: .
J gene: TRBJ1-1
CDR3 protein: CASSPSGGNTEAFF
CDR3 DNA: TGTGCCAGCAGCCCCTCTGGAGGGAACACTGAAGCTTTCTTT

V gene: TRBV7-9
clone size: few
D gene: .
J gene: TRBJ1-1
CDR3 protein: CASSLAVWDNLMNTEAFF
CDR3 DNA: TGTGCCAGCAGCTTAGCTGTGTGGGACAACTTGATGAACACTGAAGCTTTCTTT

V gene: TRBV14
clone size: .
D gene: .
J gene: TRBJ1-6
CDR3 protein: CASSLGTLDWALHF
CDR3 DNA: TGTGCCAGCAGCCTAGGGACACTGGACTGGGCCCTCCACTTT

V gene: TRBV6-2/TRBV6-3
clone size: .
D gene: .
J gene: TRBJ2-7
CDR3 protein: CASSYPVRRAAEQYF
CDR3 DNA: TGTGCCAGCAGTTACCCCGTGAGGAGGGCAGCCGAGCAGTACTTC

V gene: TRBV7-9
clone size: few
D gene: .
J gene: TRBJ1-2
CDR3 protein: CASTPGDQGYGYTF
CDR3 DNA: TGTGCCAGCACTCCGGGGGACCAGGGCTATGGCTACACCTTC

V gene: TRBV7-2
clone size: many
D gene: .
J gene: TRBJ1-2
CDR3 protein: CATTGGVGYGYTF
CDR3 DNA: TGTGCCACCACCGGGGGTGTCGGCTATGGCTACACCTTC

V gene: TRBV18
clone size: .
D gene: TRBD1
J gene: TRBJ1-1
CDR3 protein: CASSGDRGPETEAFF
CDR3 DNA: TGTGCCAGCTCAGGCGACAGGGGGCCTGAAACTGAAGCTTTCTTT

V gene: TRBV7-3
clone size: few
D gene: .
J gene: TRBJ2-5
CDR3 protein: CASSKDPYQETQYF
CDR3 DNA: TGTGCCAGCAGCAAAGACCCGTACCAAGAGACCCAGTACTTC

V gene: TRBV7-2
clone size: few
D gene: TRBD1
J gene: TRBJ1-5
CDR3 protein: CASSTTGTGGNQPQHF
CDR3 DNA: TGTGCCAGCAGTACAACCGGGACAGGGGGAAATCAGCCCCAGCATTTT

V gene: TRBV7-6
clone size: few
D gene: .
J gene: TRBJ1-1
CDR3 protein: CASSGRRITEAFF
CDR3 DNA: TGTGCCAGCAGCGGAAGGAGGATTACTGAAGCTTTCTTT

V gene: TRBV6-2/TRBV6-3
clone size: few
D gene: .
J gene: TRBJ1-1
CDR3 protein: CASSPLASSNTEAFF
CDR3 DNA: TGTGCCAGCAGTCCCCTGGCGTCTTCAAACACTGAAGCTTTCTTT

V gene: TRBV7-2
clone size: many
D gene: .
J gene: TRBJ1-4
CDR3 protein: CASSLEGDNEKLFF
CDR3 DNA: TGTGCCAGCAGCTTAGAGGGTGATAATGAAAAACTGTTTTTT

V gene: TRBV12-3/TRBV12-4
clone size: many
D gene: .
J gene: TRBJ1-1
CDR3 protein: CASSWAAGFNTEAFF
CDR3 DNA: TGTGCCAGCAGTTGGGCGGCGGGGTTTAACACTGAAGCTTTCTTT

V gene: TRBV7-3
clone size: .
D gene: TRBD1
J gene: TRBJ1-2
CDR3 protein: CASARDRGQDGYTF
CDR3 DNA: TGTGCCAGTGCCCGGGACAGGGGACAGGATGGCTACACCTTC

V gene: TRBV19
clone size: .
D gene: .
J gene: TRBJ1-1
CDR3 protein: CASQDRASRAEAFF
CDR3 DNA: TGTGCCAGTCAGGATAGGGCTTCCAGGGCTGAAGCTTTCTTT

V gene: TRBV5-4
clone size: .
D gene: .
J gene: TRBJ2-3
CDR3 protein: CASSLRGMSADTQYF
CDR3 DNA: TGTGCCAGCAGCTTACGGGGGATGAGCGCAGATACGCAGTATTTT

V gene: TRBV12-3/TRBV12-4
clone size: .
D gene: .
J gene: TRBJ2-7
CDR3 protein: CASSFDRRVEDEQYF
CDR3 DNA: TGTGCCAGCAGTTTTGACAGACGAGTCGAGGACGAGCAGTACTTC

V gene: TRBV7-6
clone size: many
D gene: TRBD1
J gene: TRBJ2-4
CDR3 protein: CASSQNVGTGAWDIQYF
CDR3 DNA: TGTGCCAGCAGCCAGAATGTTGGGACAGGGGCCTGGGACATTCAGTACTTC

V gene: TRBV5-6
clone size: .
D gene: TRBD1
J gene: TRBJ1-5
CDR3 protein: CASSPRDRGPNQPQHF
CDR3 DNA: TGTGCCAGCAGCCCTAGGGACAGGGGGCCGAATCAGCCCCAGCATTTT

V gene: TRBV28
clone size: .
D gene: .
J gene: TRBJ1-5
CDR3 protein: CASSLLDGSNQPQHF
CDR3 DNA: TGTGCCAGCAGTTTACTGGACGGCAGCAATCAGCCCCAGCATTTT

V gene: TRBV20-1
clone size: few
D gene: .
J gene: TRBJ1-2
CDR3 protein: CSARDPEGPGGYTF
CDR3 DNA: TGCAGTGCTAGAGATCCGGAGGGCCCGGGAGGCTACACCTTC

V gene: TRBV6-2/TRBV6-3
clone size: few
D gene: TRBD1
J gene: TRBJ2-5
CDR3 protein: CASSYSLDRQETQYF
CDR3 DNA: TGTGCCAGCAGTTATTCCTTGGACAGGCAAGAGACCCAGTACTTC

V gene: TRBV12-3/TRBV12-4
clone size: many
D gene: .
J gene: TRBJ1-2
CDR3 protein: CASTPGGPNYGYTF
CDR3 DNA: TGTGCCAGCACCCCGGGAGGGCCTAACTATGGCTACACCTTC

V gene: TRBV2
clone size: .
D gene: TRBD1
J gene: TRBJ1-5
CDR3 protein: CASRPTGVNQPQHF
CDR3 DNA: TGTGCCAGCAGACCAACAGGGGTTAATCAGCCCCAGCATTTT

V gene: TRBV19
clone size: .
D gene: TRBD2
J gene: TRBJ2-1
CDR3 protein: CASSMRLAGGTSSYNEQFF
CDR3 DNA: TGTGCCAGTAGTATGAGGCTAGCGGGGGGGACCAGCTCCTACAATGAGCAGTTCTTC

V gene: TRBV7-2
clone size: .
D gene: TRBD2
J gene: TRBJ2-3
CDR3 protein: CASSLEASGGEFTQYF
CDR3 DNA: TGTGCCAGCAGCTTAGAGGCTAGCGGGGGGGAGTTTACGCAGTATTTT

V gene: TRBV5-4
clone size: .
D gene: .
J gene: TRBJ1-1
CDR3 protein: CASSLPGDTTEAFF
CDR3 DNA: TGTGCCAGCAGCTTACCGGGTGACACGACTGAAGCTTTCTTT

V gene: TRBV2
clone size: .
D gene: TRBD1
J gene: TRBJ1-1
CDR3 protein: CASSGQGYVAEAFF
CDR3 DNA: TGTGCCAGCAGTGGACAGGGGTACGTCGCTGAAGCTTTCTTT

V gene: TRBV20-1
clone size: .
D gene: .
J gene: TRBJ2-2
CDR3 protein: CSATPGATGELFF
CDR3 DNA: TGCAGTGCTACCCCCGGAGCCACCGGGGAGCTGTTTTTT

V gene: TRBV20-1
clone size: few
D gene: .
J gene: TRBJ2-3
CDR3 protein: CSAAIRAASTDTQYF
CDR3 DNA: TGCAGTGCTGCCATCCGGGCCGCCAGCACAGATACGCAGTATTTT

V gene: TRBV25-1
clone size: once
D gene: .
J gene: TRBJ1-2
CDR3 protein: CASSVREHGYTF
CDR3 DNA: TGTGCCAGCAGCGTGAGGGAACATGGCTACACCTTC

V gene: TRBV11-2
clone size: .
D gene: TRBD2
J gene: TRBJ2-3
CDR3 protein: CASNPGTSGGTDTQYF
CDR3 DNA: TGTGCCAGCAACCCTGGAACTAGCGGGGGCACAGATACGCAGTATTTT

V gene: TRBV19
clone size: .
D gene: .
J gene: TRBJ2-3
CDR3 protein: CASSINTDTQYF
CDR3 DNA: TGTGCCAGTAGTATCAACACAGATACGCAGTATTTT

V gene: TRBV7-2
clone size: .
D gene: .
J gene: TRBJ2-2
CDR3 protein: CASSLESAGELFF
CDR3 DNA: TGTGCCAGCAGCTTAGAGTCGGCCGGGGAGCTGTTTTTT

V gene: TRBV7-2
clone size: .
D gene: .
J gene: TRBJ1-4
CDR3 protein: CASSRTRITNEKLFF
CDR3 DNA: TGTGCCAGCAGCCGTACCCGAATAACTAATGAAAAACTGTTTTTT

V gene: TRBV2
clone size: many
D gene: .
J gene: TRBJ2-1
CDR3 protein: CASTLTGHYNEQFF
CDR3 DNA: TGTGCCAGCACCCTTACAGGGCACTACAATGAGCAGTTCTTC

V gene: TRBV7-9
clone size: .
D gene: .
J gene: TRBJ2-2
CDR3 protein: CASSLGWETGELFF
CDR3 DNA: TGTGCCAGCAGCTTAGGGTGGGAGACCGGGGAGCTGTTTTTT

V gene: TRBV5-4
clone size: .
D gene: TRBD1
J gene: TRBJ1-6
CDR3 protein: CASSLSWTGESPLHF
CDR3 DNA: TGTGCCAGCAGCCTTTCTTGGACAGGCGAATCACCCCTCCACTTT

V gene: TRBV29-1
clone size: .
D gene: .
J gene: TRBJ2-3
CDR3 protein: CSVVGQGTTDTQYF
CDR3 DNA: TGCAGCGTTGTCGGGCAGGGGACCACAGATACGCAGTATTTT

V gene: TRBV19
clone size: few
D gene: .
J gene: TRBJ1-2
CDR3 protein: CASTPGRKAPYGYTF
CDR3 DNA: TGTGCCAGTACCCCGGGCCGAAAAGCCCCCTATGGCTACACCTTC

V gene: TRBV7-2
clone size: many
D gene: .
J gene: TRBJ2-5
CDR3 protein: CASSPHRTKGETQYF
CDR3 DNA: TGTGCCAGCAGCCCCCATCGGACTAAAGGAGAGACCCAGTACTTC

V gene: TRBV7-2
clone size: few
D gene: .
J gene: TRBJ1-4
CDR3 protein: CASSFRGAREKLFF
CDR3 DNA: TGTGCCAGCAGCTTTAGGGGGGCCCGTGAAAAACTGTTTTTT

V gene: TRBV7-3
clone size: few
D gene: .
J gene: TRBJ2-4
CDR3 protein: CASSLTANPGHIQYF
CDR3 DNA: TGTGCCAGCAGCTTAACGGCCAACCCCGGGCACATTCAGTACTTC

V gene: TRBV28
clone size: .
D gene: .
J gene: TRBJ1-5
CDR3 protein: CASSLAGTTRHQPQHF
CDR3 DNA: TGTGCCAGCAGTTTGGCCGGGACAACCCGGCATCAGCCCCAGCATTTT

V gene: TRBV7-2
clone size: few
D gene: .
J gene: TRBJ1-6
CDR3 protein: CASSRREYNSPLHF
CDR3 DNA: TGTGCCAGCAGCCGACGGGAGTATAATTCACCCCTCCACTTT

V gene: TRBV7-9
clone size: few
D gene: TRBD2
J gene: TRBJ2-3
CDR3 protein: CASSLGTLAGETDTQYF
CDR3 DNA: TGTGCCAGCAGCTTAGGAACACTAGCGGGGGAGACAGATACGCAGTATTTT